This T cell receptor (beta chain) was profiled in a study of cytomegalovirus exposure and HLA in healthy donors. Study conclusions and caveats: A subsequent analysis found that TCR clusters from the first cohort also tended to co-occur in the approximately 130 validation repertoires, with approximately 94% of cluster scores above 0.

Trimming shortened V by 3 bases and J by 9 bases, and 9 bases separated the two germline ends. Germline CDR1 is SGHVS and CDR2 is FNYEAQ. The CDR3 extends over 12 amino acids. Method: immunoSEQ multiplex PCR; TCRdb's copy keeps in-frame clones and lacks some. The sample lists 150,000 or so clones, 86% occurring once. Turning to this clone: The antigen remains unidentified.

The receptor's source is a young man in good health and CMV-seropositive. The sequenced sample was PBMCs. The J gene is TRBJ2-1, the V gene TRBV7-6; D possibly corresponds to TRBD2 (5 bases). CDR3 nucleotides: TGTGCCAGCAGCTTTGCGGGCGGTGAGCAGTTCTTC. As protein: CASSFAGGEQFF.